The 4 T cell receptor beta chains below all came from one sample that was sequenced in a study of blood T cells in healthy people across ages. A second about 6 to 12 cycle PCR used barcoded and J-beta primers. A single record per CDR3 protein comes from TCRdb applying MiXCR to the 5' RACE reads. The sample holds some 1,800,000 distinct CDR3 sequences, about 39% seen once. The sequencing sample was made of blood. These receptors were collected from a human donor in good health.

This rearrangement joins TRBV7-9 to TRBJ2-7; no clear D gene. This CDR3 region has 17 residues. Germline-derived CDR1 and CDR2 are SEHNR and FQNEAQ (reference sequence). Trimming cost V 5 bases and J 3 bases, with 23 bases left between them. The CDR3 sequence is CASSEYQSGVRDYEQYF. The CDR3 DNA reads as TGTGCCAGCAGCGAATACCAATCTGGAGTCCGCGACTACGAGCAGTACTTC.

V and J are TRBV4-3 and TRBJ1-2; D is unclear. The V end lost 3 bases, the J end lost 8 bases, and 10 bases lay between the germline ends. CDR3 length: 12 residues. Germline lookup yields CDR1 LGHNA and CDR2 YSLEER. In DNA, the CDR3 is TGCGCCAGCAGCCACGGACGGGAAGGCTACACCTTC. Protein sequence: CASSHGREGYTF.

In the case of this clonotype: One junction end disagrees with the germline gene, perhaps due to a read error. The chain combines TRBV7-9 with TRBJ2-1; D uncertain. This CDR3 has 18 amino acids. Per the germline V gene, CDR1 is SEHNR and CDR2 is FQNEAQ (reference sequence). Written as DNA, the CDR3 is TGTGCCAGCAGCTTAGGATCCTTCCAGTGCCACACCTACAACGAGCAGTTCTTC. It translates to CASSLGSFQCHTYNEQFF.

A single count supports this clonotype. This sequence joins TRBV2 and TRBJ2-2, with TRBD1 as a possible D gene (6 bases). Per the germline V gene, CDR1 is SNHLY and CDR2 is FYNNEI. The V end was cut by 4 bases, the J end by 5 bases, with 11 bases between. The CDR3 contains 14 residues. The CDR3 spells CASSGQTGTGELFF. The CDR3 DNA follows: TGTGCCAGCAGTGGGCAAACAGGGACCGGGGAGCTGTTTTTT.